This T cell receptor beta chain was captured by sequencing in a study of CD8+ T cells in alopecia areata. Study as a whole: Treatment of the treated patients consisted of oral tofacitinib, 5 to 10 mg twice daily.

RNA was isolated and reverse transcribed to cDNA, the sequencing template. Using immunoSEQ multiplex PCR, the repertoire was profiled, and TCRdb retains in-frame clones only, with some absent. The sample contains about 210,000 clones, roughly 56% of which appear only once. Treatment defined: oral pan-JAK inhibitor, 5-10 mg twice daily. The study team obtained lesional scalp punch biopsies and peripheral blood from alopecia areata patients. This CDR3 has 14 amino acids. CDR1 and CDR2 (germline): SQVTM, ANQGSEA. The trim removed 4 bases at V and 6 bases at J, leaving 10 bases unmatched. The clonotype originates from a human donor with alopecia areata. The material sequenced was CD4+ T cells sorted from blood, taken at week 4, from a patient treated with tofacitinib. This chain links TRBV29-1 with TRBJ1-2, with 8 bases fitting TRBD1. As DNA, the CDR3 is TGCAGCGTTGCCCCTCTGTGGACAGGGCATGGCTACACCTTC. It translates to CSVAPLWTGHGYTF.